This T cell receptor beta chain was observed in a study of T-cell memory formation after mild COVID-19. Study-wide background: Largely, the TCR clusters proved donor specific. Study-level points and caveats: Nothing confirmed that second-wave clones peaking on day 37 were specific for SARS-CoV-2. Pre-infection memory carried some responding clones, suggesting that cross-reactive memory joined. Of the contracting clones, CD4+ ones lay mainly in CM and EM, and CD8+ ones in EMRA.

Germline V CDR1 and CDR2: MGHRA, YSYEKL. The CDR3 extends over 14 amino acids. Trimming took 4 bases from V and 2 from J; bases not matched to a gene: 3. MiXCR was run by TCRdb on the 5' RACE reads, yielding one entry per CDR3 protein. Of around 90,000 distinct CDR3 sequences listed, less than 15% are singletons. This clonotype has a count of ten or more. Its specificity is not known. This TCR came from a man between 18 and 29 years old who had mild COVID-19 (a few samples of this study predate the infection). Cell type and time point are not known. Sequences were obtained from PBMCs or a T cell subset sorted from them (not recorded which). This chain uses TRBV4-1 with TRBJ2-7; TRBD1 aligns across 9 bases. CDR3 DNA: TGCGCCAGCAGCCTCGGGACAGGGACCTACGAGCAGTACTTC. Translated, it gives CASSLGTGTYEQYF.